This record looks at one T cell receptor (beta chain) sequence and its context. The data were obtained in a study of blood T cell repertoires in COVID-19. About the study: The United States, Italy and Spain provided the acute and convalescent COVID-19 samples. Sample material is recorded as cDNA or gDNA derived from T cells, B-cell-depleted T cells, or PBMCs.

How the authors handled the data: Estimated nucleated cell counts came from reference gene primer amplification. The table came from immunoSEQ multiplex PCR; TCRdb's copy has only in-frame clones and leaves some out. V and J calls and clone size are as listed in that table; D and trimming were resolved from the DNA. The sample has over 100,000 clones; approximately 83% are singletons. The sample comprised peripheral blood. The receptor was derived from a woman in her 70s with acute or convalescent COVID-19.

DNA of the CDR3: TGTGCCAGCAGCTTGGGTGGCCAGGGGGCACTCTATGGCTACACCTTC. Protein sequence: CASSLGGQGALYGYTF. The chain links TRBV5-4 to TRBJ1-2; 8 bases line up with TRBD1. This CDR3 contains 16 residues. The junction had 8 bases not matched to a gene; V was cut back by 0 bases and J by 4 bases. Germline values: CDR1 SGHNT, CDR2 YYREEE (reference sequence).